This is a list of T cell receptor beta chains from one sample in a study of T-cell memory formation after mild COVID-19. Via MiXCR, TCRdb re-called the 5' RACE reads, giving one row per CDR3 protein. Of 350,000 to 450,000 distinct CDR3 sequences in the sample, around 14% were seen once. Sequencing input: PBMCs or a T cell subset sorted from them (not recorded which). The receptors shown here come from a man between 18 and 35 years old who had mild COVID-19 (a few samples of this study predate the infection). Cell type and time point are not known. CDR3s include the opening cysteine and the closing phenylalanine or tryptophan. Each record gives: CDR3 length, D gene, J gene, clone size, V gene, CDR3 protein, CDR3 DNA. D genes are given only for firm matches. The size of a clone is reported for some rows only, either as once, few or many, or as a class for expanded clones.

length: 19; D: TRBD1; J: TRBJ1-6; size: -; V: TRBV6-5; CDR3: CASSLSPQTGDSYNSPLHF; DNA: TGTGCCAGCAGTTTATCTCCGCAGACAGGGGATTCCTATAATTCACCCCTCCACTTT
length: 13; D: -; J: TRBJ2-3; size: few; V: TRBV5-1; CDR3: CASGGPNQDTQYF; DNA: TGCGCCAGCGGCGGGCCTAATCAAGATACGCAGTATTTT
length: 12; D: -; J: TRBJ2-2; size: few; V: TRBV5-6; CDR3: CASSLYSLELFF; DNA: TGTGCCAGCAGCTTGTATTCATTGGAGCTGTTTTTT
length: 12; D: -; J: TRBJ2-5; size: many; V: TRBV30; CDR3: CAWSVVQETQYF; DNA: TGTGCCTGGAGTGTAGTCCAAGAGACCCAGTACTTC
length: 13; D: TRBD2; J: TRBJ2-5; size: few; V: TRBV20-1; CDR3: CSASVAGLETQYF; DNA: TGCAGTGCTAGTGTAGCGGGGTTAGAGACCCAGTACTTC
length: 14; D: -; J: TRBJ1-1; size: many; V: TRBV6-2/TRBV6-3; CDR3: CASSYPQLNTEAFF; DNA: TGTGCCAGCAGTTACCCCCAGTTGAACACTGAAGCTTTCTTT
length: 12; D: -; J: TRBJ2-7; size: few; V: TRBV10-3; CDR3: CATRPRTDEQYF; DNA: TGTGCCACGAGACCGAGGACAGACGAGCAGTACTTC
length: 12; D: -; J: TRBJ1-1; size: -; V: TRBV11-2; CDR3: CASSLGRAGAFF; DNA: TGTGCCAGCAGCTTAGGCAGGGCAGGAGCTTTCTTT
length: 15; D: TRBD1; J: TRBJ2-1; size: -; V: TRBV4-3; CDR3: CASSQSPGTGSEQFF; DNA: TGCGCCAGCAGCCAATCCCCCGGGACAGGGTCAGAGCAGTTCTTC
length: 14; D: -; J: TRBJ2-6; size: few; V: TRBV19; CDR3: CASSTGQGANVLTF; DNA: TGTGCCAGTAGTACCGGACAGGGGGCCAACGTCCTGACTTTC
length: 17; D: TRBD2; J: TRBJ2-2; size: many; V: TRBV5-1; CDR3: CASSLTSGAANTGELFF; DNA: TGCGCCAGCAGCCTGACTAGCGGGGCTGCGAACACCGGGGAGCTGTTTTTT
length: 14; D: -; J: TRBJ1-1; size: few; V: TRBV4-1; CDR3: CASSQGLVDTEAFF; DNA: TGCGCCAGCAGCCAAGGCCTAGTGGACACTGAAGCTTTCTTT
length: 12; D: -; J: TRBJ2-5; size: few; V: TRBV6-2/TRBV6-3; CDR3: CASSRASGTQYF; DNA: TGTGCCAGCAGCCGGGCCTCGGGGACCCAGTACTTC
length: 13; D: TRBD1; J: TRBJ2-7; size: few; V: TRBV20-1; CDR3: CSATYRGPYEQYF; DNA: TGCAGTGCCACATACAGGGGGCCCTACGAGCAGTACTTC
length: 13; D: TRBD1; J: TRBJ1-2; size: -; V: TRBV29-1; CDR3: CSVVRGQGYGYTF; DNA: TGCAGCGTCGTGAGGGGGCAAGGCTATGGCTACACCTTC
length: 15; D: -; J: TRBJ2-6; size: -; V: TRBV20-1; CDR3: CSATTGNSGANVLTF; DNA: TGCAGTGCTACGACAGGAAACTCTGGGGCCAACGTCCTGACTTTC
length: 17; D: TRBD1; J: TRBJ1-1; size: few; V: TRBV12-3/TRBV12-4; CDR3: CATQTGTGGLTHTEAFF; DNA: TGTGCCACACAAACCGGGACAGGGGGACTAACGCACACTGAAGCTTTCTTT
length: 15; D: -; J: TRBJ1-1; size: many; V: TRBV6-5; CDR3: CASSYRSAGATEAFF; DNA: TGTGCCAGCAGTTACAGGTCGGCAGGGGCCACTGAAGCTTTCTTT
length: 17; D: -; J: TRBJ2-3; size: -; V: TRBV5-1; CDR3: CASSLVLQISTGDTQYF; DNA: TGCGCCAGCAGCTTGGTCCTACAGATAAGCACGGGAGATACGCAGTATTTT
length: 14; D: -; J: TRBJ1-3; size: -; V: TRBV28; CDR3: CASRGSISGNTIYF; DNA: TGTGCCAGCAGAGGTAGTATCTCTGGAAACACCATATATTTT
length: 14; D: -; J: TRBJ2-7; size: -; V: TRBV20-1; CDR3: CSARGQVRSYEQYF; DNA: TGCAGTGCTAGAGGACAGGTGAGGTCCTACGAGCAGTACTTC
length: 18; D: TRBD2; J: TRBJ2-5; size: few; V: TRBV7-8; CDR3: CASSPPGLAGGRWETQYF; DNA: TGTGCCAGCAGCCCGCCGGGACTAGCGGGGGGGCGGTGGGAGACCCAGTACTTC
length: 13; D: -; J: TRBJ1-6; size: -; V: TRBV20-1; CDR3: CSARDMVEAPLHF; DNA: TGCAGTGCTAGAGATATGGTGGAGGCACCCCTCCACTTT
length: 17; D: TRBD2; J: TRBJ2-3; size: -; V: TRBV6-2/TRBV6-3; CDR3: CASTLAGGTFSTDTQYF; DNA: TGTGCCAGCACTCTAGCGGGGGGAACCTTTAGCACAGATACGCAGTATTTT
length: 10; D: -; J: TRBJ1-2; size: few; V: TRBV28; CDR3: CASNRNGYTF; DNA: TGTGCCAGCAACCGGAATGGCTACACCTTC
length: 15; D: -; J: TRBJ1-1; size: -; V: TRBV27; CDR3: CASSLSRSYFTRAFF; DNA: TGTGCCAGCAGTTTATCTCGTTCCTACTTCACTCGGGCTTTCTTT
length: 14; D: -; J: TRBJ1-1; size: -; V: TRBV2; CDR3: CASSEAGQDTEAFF; DNA: TGTGCCAGCAGTGAGGCAGGGCAGGACACTGAAGCTTTCTTT
length: 14; D: -; J: TRBJ2-3; size: -; V: TRBV7-9; CDR3: CASSLPGRMDTQYF; DNA: TGTGCCAGCAGCTTACCGGGGCGGATGGATACGCAGTATTTT
length: 16; D: TRBD1; J: TRBJ2-5; size: few; V: TRBV7-6; CDR3: CASSLGPGQGQETQYF; DNA: TGTGCCAGCAGCTTAGGGCCGGGACAGGGCCAAGAGACCCAGTACTTC
length: 14; D: TRBD2; J: TRBJ2-1; size: -; V: TRBV5-6; CDR3: CASSGLAGDNEQFF; DNA: TGTGCCAGCAGCGGACTAGCGGGGGACAATGAGCAGTTCTTC
length: 14; D: TRBD1; J: TRBJ1-5; size: few; V: TRBV20-1; CDR3: CSAEADRAGQPQHF; DNA: TGCAGTGCCGAAGCAGACAGGGCTGGGCAGCCCCAGCATTTT
length: 18; D: -; J: TRBJ1-3; size: few; V: TRBV4-3; CDR3: CASSQERVRALNGNTIYF; DNA: TGCGCCAGCAGCCAAGAACGTGTCCGGGCTCTGAATGGAAACACCATATATTTT
length: 11; D: -; J: TRBJ1-1; size: -; V: TRBV6-1; CDR3: CASSEEGGAFF; DNA: TGTGCCAGCAGTGAGGAGGGCGGTGCTTTCTTT
length: 12; D: -; J: TRBJ2-3; size: many; V: TRBV7-2; CDR3: CASRGPGDTQYF; DNA: TGTGCCAGCAGGGGGCCGGGAGATACGCAGTATTTT
length: 17; D: -; J: TRBJ1-2; size: -; V: TRBV6-5; CDR3: CASSFRPGKLSRGGYTF; DNA: TGTGCCAGCAGTTTCCGACCCGGGAAACTCAGTAGGGGTGGCTACACCTTC
length: 14; D: TRBD1; J: TRBJ1-2; size: -; V: TRBV19; CDR3: CASREGQRRYGYTF; DNA: TGTGCCAGTAGGGAGGGACAGCGCAGGTATGGCTACACCTTC
length: 13; D: -; J: TRBJ2-4; size: many; V: TRBV12-3/TRBV12-4; CDR3: CASSFSAGNIQYF; DNA: TGTGCCAGCAGTTTCTCCGCAGGAAACATTCAGTACTTC
length: 16; D: TRBD2; J: TRBJ2-1; size: -; V: TRBV4-1; CDR3: CASSWSTSGGYNEQFF; DNA: TGCGCCAGCAGCTGGTCGACTAGCGGGGGCTACAATGAGCAGTTCTTC
length: 15; D: TRBD1; J: TRBJ1-4; size: few; V: TRBV27; CDR3: CASRLQGATNEKLFF; DNA: TGTGCCAGCAGGTTACAGGGGGCAACTAATGAAAAACTGTTTTTT